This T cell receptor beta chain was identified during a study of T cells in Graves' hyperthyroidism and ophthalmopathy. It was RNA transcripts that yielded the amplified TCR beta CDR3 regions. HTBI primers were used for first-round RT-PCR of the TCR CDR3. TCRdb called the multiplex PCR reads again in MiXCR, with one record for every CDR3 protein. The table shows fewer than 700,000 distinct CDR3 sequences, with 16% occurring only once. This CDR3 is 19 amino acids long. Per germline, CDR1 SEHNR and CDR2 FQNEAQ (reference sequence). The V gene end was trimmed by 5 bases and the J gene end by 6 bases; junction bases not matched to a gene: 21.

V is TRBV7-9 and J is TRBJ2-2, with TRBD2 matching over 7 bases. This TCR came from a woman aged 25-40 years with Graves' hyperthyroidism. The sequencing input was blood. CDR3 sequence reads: CASSPRYSREPTIAGELFF. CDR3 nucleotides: TGTGCCAGCAGCCCTCGGTATTCGCGGGAGCCGACTATAGCCGGGGAGCTGTTTTTT.